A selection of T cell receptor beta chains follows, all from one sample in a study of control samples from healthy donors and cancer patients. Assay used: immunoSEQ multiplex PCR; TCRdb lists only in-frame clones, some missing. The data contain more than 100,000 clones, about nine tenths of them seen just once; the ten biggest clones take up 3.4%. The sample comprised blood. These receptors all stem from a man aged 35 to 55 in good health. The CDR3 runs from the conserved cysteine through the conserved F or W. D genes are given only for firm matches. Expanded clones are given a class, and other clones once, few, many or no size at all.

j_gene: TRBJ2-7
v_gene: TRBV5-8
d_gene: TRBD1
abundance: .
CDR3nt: TGTGCCAGCAGCTTGTCAGACAGGGGGGACTACGAGCAGTACTTC
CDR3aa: CASSLSDRGDYEQYF

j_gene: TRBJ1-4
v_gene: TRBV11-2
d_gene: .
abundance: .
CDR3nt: TGTGCCAGCAGCAATCACCCCGGGACTGGTAATGAAAAACTGTTTTTT
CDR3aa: CASSNHPGTGNEKLFF

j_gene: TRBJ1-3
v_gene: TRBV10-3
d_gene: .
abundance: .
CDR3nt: TGTGCCATCAGTGAGTCGGCACAGCTCTCTGGAAACACCATATATTTT
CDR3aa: CAISESAQLSGNTIYF

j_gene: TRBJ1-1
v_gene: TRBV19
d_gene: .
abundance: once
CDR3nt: TGTGCCAGTAGTGAGCTGAACACTGAAGCTTTCTTT
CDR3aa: CASSELNTEAFF

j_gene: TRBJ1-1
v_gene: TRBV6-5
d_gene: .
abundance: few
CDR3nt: TGTGCCAGCAGTTACAGGAACACTGAAGCTTTCTTT
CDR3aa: CASSYRNTEAFF

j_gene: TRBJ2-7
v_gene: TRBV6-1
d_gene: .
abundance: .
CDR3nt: TGTGCCAGCAGTGAACGACAGAGCTACGAGCAGTACTTC
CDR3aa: CASSERQSYEQYF

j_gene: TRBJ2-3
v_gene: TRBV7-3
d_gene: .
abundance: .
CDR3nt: TGTGCCAGCAGCCTAGGAGAAGGGGAAGGGAGAGATACGCAGTATTTT
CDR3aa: CASSLGEGEGRDTQYF

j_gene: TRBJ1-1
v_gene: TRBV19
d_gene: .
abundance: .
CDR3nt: TGTGCCAGCTTTCATGGGGGCACTGAAGCTTTCTTT
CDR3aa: CASFHGGTEAFF

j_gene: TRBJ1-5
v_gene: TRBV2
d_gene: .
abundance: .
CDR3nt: TGTGCCAGCAGTGAAGCGGGATATAGCAATCAGCCCCAGCATTTT
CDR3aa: CASSEAGYSNQPQHF

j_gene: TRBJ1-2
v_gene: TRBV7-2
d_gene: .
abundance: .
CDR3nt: TGTGCCAGCAGCTACAGCCTGGGAGAGAACTATGGCTACACCTTC
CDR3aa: CASSYSLGENYGYTF

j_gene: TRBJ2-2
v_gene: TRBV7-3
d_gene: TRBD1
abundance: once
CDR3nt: TGTGCCAGCAGGGCCGGGACAGGGGAGACCGGGGAGCTGTTTTTT
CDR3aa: CASRAGTGETGELFF

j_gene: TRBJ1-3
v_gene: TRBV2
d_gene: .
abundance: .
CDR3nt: TGTGCCAGCAAAGAGGACAGCCGCTCTGGAAACACCATATATTTT
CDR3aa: CASKEDSRSGNTIYF

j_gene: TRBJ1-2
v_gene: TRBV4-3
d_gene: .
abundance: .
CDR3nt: TGCGCCAGCAGCCAAGGGGAGATCGGCTACACCTTC
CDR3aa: CASSQGEIGYTF